Below, 3 T cell receptor beta chains from the same sample are listed, as sequenced in a study of shared clonotypes between healthy human individuals. Profiling relied on immunoSEQ multiplex PCR, and the TCRdb table lists in-frame clones only, not all of them. Of fewer than 600,000 clones in the sample, roughly 72% were seen once. The specimen was PBMCs. These receptors all come from a woman aged 40 to 50 in good health. Some clones in this sample may be carry-over from other donors' samples.

This chain connects TRBV2 to TRBJ1-4, with D tentatively TRBD1 (5 bases). Germline assignment: CDR1 SNHLY and CDR2 FYNNEI. The V end was cut by 7 bases, the J end by 1 base, with 10 bases between. This CDR3 is 14 amino acids long. CDR3 DNA sequence: TGTGCCAGCATACGGGGCGGAACTAATGAAAAACTGTTTTTT. This sequence encodes CASIRGGTNEKLFF.

The chain employs TRBV29-1 and TRBJ1-2; D call uncertain. Germline-derived CDR1 and CDR2 are SQVTM and ANQGSEA. There are 14 residues in the CDR3. Trimming took 2 bases from V and 4 from J, leaving 14 bases between them. The CDR3: CSVEPLSRTYGYTF. CDR3 DNA sequence: TGCAGCGTTGAACCTCTATCCCGGACCTATGGCTACACCTTC. Full variable domain (missing parts from reference TRBV29-1 and TRBJ1-2): SAVISQKPSRDICQRGTSLTIQCQVDSQVTMMFWYRQQPGQSLTLIATANQGSEATYESGFVIDKFPISRPNLTFSTLTVSNMSPEDSSIYLCSVEPLSRTYGYTFGSGTRLTVV.

V gene TRBV7-3 combines with J gene TRBJ1-2, with 9 bases fitting TRBD1. Trimming cost V 4 bases and J 4 bases; bases outside gene matches: 10. Looked up from germline, CDR1 is SGHTA and CDR2 is FQGTGA. The CDR3 length is 16 residues. This CDR3 reads CASSWDRARYVYGYTF. The CDR3 nucleotides are TGTGCCAGCAGCTGGGACAGGGCGAGATACGTCTATGGCTACACCTTC.